These 16 T cell receptor beta chains were sequenced from one sample in a study of shared clonotypes between healthy human individuals. The protocol was immunoSEQ multiplex PCR, while the TCRdb copy is restricted to in-frame clones and leaves out a portion. This table has a few million clones, over 85% appearing once. The sequenced sample was naive CD4+ T cells from PBMCs. Subset of the sample: CD45RA+ positively selected. Receptor source: a man aged 18-30 years in good health. Some clones in this sample may be carry-over from other donors' samples.

This sequence joins TRBV12-1 and TRBJ1-4. TRBV12-1 is designated a pseudogene. This CDR3 has 17 residues. The CDR3 loop is CASSFVRARGIGEKLFF. CDR3 nucleotides: TGTGCCAGCAGCTTTGTTCGCGCCAGAGGCATTGGCGAAAAACTGTTTTTT.

J is TRBJ1-4 and V is TRBV7-9; D uncertain. V lost 5 bases to trimming and J lost 8 bases, with 15 bases between them. This CDR3 is 14 amino acids long. Germline V gene sequence: CDR1 SEHNR, CDR2 FQNEAQ (reference sequence). As DNA, the CDR3 is TGTGCCAGCAGCCCCCCGGGAATGAGCGAAAAACTGTTTTTT. Protein: CASSPPGMSEKLFF. Filled out from reference TRBV7-9 and TRBJ1-4, the complete variable domain reads DTGVSQNPRHKITKRGQNVTFRCDPISEHNRLYWYRQTLGQGPEFLTYFQNEAQLEKSRLLSDRFSAERPKGSFSTLEIQRTEQGDSAMYLCASSPPGMSEKLFFGSGTQLSVL.

The chain joins TRBV29-1 to TRBJ2-2; TRBD1 might be the D (5 bases). Germline loops: CDR1 SQVTM, CDR2 ANQGSEA. V was pared by 3 bases and J by 6 bases, with 8 bases between. The CDR3 is 12 residues long. This CDR3 reads CSVEGLAGELFF. CDR3 nucleotide sequence: TGCAGCGTTGAGGGGCTGGCCGGGGAGCTGTTTTTT.

This chain uses TRBV19 with TRBJ2-7; tentatively, D is TRBD2 (6 bases). V gave up 3 bases and J gave up 9 bases, with 12 bases separating them. CDR1 and CDR2 (germline): LNHDA, SQIVND (reference sequence). CDR3 length: 12 residues. Written as DNA, the CDR3 is TGTGCCAGTAGTATGACTAGGAACCTGCAGTACTTC. Translated, it gives CASSMTRNLQYF.

V and J are TRBV20-1 and TRBJ1-1; tentative D call: TRBD1 (6 bases). The V end lost 6 bases, the J end lost 9 bases, and 14 bases lay between the germline ends. The CDR3 is made up of 11 amino acids. Germline lookup yields CDR1 DFQATT and CDR2 SNEGSKA (reference sequence). The CDR3 sequence: CSASRTDQAFF. DNA for the CDR3: TGCAGTGCGTCACGGACAGACCAAGCTTTCTTT.

This chain uses TRBV2 with TRBJ2-7, with D tentatively TRBD2 (5 bases). The CDR3 is 11 amino acids. Germline CDR1 SNHLY, CDR2 FYNNEI. V dropped 6 bases and J dropped 6 bases, with 9 bases sitting between them. CDR3 nucleotides: TGTGCCAGCAGGAGGGCCGGCGAGCAGTACTTC. It encodes CASRRAGEQYF.

For this clone: Other DNA sequences within the sample encode an identical CDR3. The rearrangement uses TRBV7-3 and TRBJ2-2, with D perhaps TRBD1 or TRBD2 (5 bases each). V lost 3 bases, J lost 6 bases, and 5 bases lay in between. Germline CDR1 reads SGHTA; CDR2 reads FQGTGA. This CDR3 has 12 residues. CDR3 sequence reads: CASSLGAGELFF. CDR3 bases: TGTGCCAGCAGCTTGGGGGCCGGGGAGCTGTTTTTT.

CDR3 nucleotides: TGTGCCTGGAGTGGGGGGGAGGCCCTTTTAAGCACAGATACGCAGTATTTT. Its translation: CAWSGGEALLSTDTQYF. The rearrangement joins TRBV30 to TRBJ2-3; D might be TRBD2 (6 bases). V gave up 1 base and J gave up 0 bases, with 17 bases separating them. In germline, CDR1 is GTSNPN, CDR2 SVGIG (reference sequence). CDR3 length: 17 residues.

Remarks on this clone: Other nucleotide sequences from this sample produce the same CDR3. The gene calls are TRBV5-7 and TRBJ2-7; TRBD2 is a possible D gene (7 bases). TRBV5-7 is treated as an ORF (open reading frame) with a function not yet certain. V was trimmed by 1 base and J by 1 base, leaving 18 bases between them. This CDR3 is built from 17 residues. CDR3 DNA sequence: TGTGCCAGCAGCTTGAGGGAGGGTGTGGACAGTTCCTACGAGCAGTACTTC. This translates into CASSLREGVDSSYEQYF.

The chain recombines TRBV5-1 with TRBJ1-1; TRBD1 is a possible D gene (6 bases). In germline, CDR1 is SGHRS, CDR2 YFSETQ. The V and J ends lost 6 bases and 8 bases respectively, with 23 bases between them. The CDR3 covers 15 residues. CDR3 sequence: CASTYYGGPWAEAFF. CDR3 nucleotide sequence: TGCGCCAGCACCTACTATGGGGGGCCCTGGGCCGAAGCTTTCTTT.

The chain uses TRBV5-1 and TRBJ2-2; D may be TRBD1 or TRBD2 (5 bases each). Trimming shortened V by 0 bases and J by 9 bases, and 15 bases separated the two germline ends. The CDR3 loop spans 15 amino acids. Germline V CDR1 and CDR2: SGHRS, YFSETQ. CDR3 sequence (DNA): TGCGCCAGCAGCTTGGGCCGGGGCTCAGCCCGGGAGCTGTTTTTT. Its translation: CASSLGRGSARELFF.

The CDR3 loop reads CASSLAPPLAGADTQYF. The CDR3 bases are TGTGCCAGCAGCTTGGCCCCCCCGCTAGCGGGAGCAGATACGCAGTATTTT. The chain recombines TRBV11-2 with TRBJ2-3; 10 bases match TRBD2. With V trimmed by 3 bases and J by 4 bases, 10 bases remained unmatched. In germline, CDR1 is SGHAT, CDR2 FQNNGV. The CDR3 consists of 17 residues.

J is TRBJ2-7 and V is TRBV29-1; the D gene could be TRBD1 or TRBD2 (5 bases each). Trimming left V 6 bases short and J 2 bases short, with 14 bases between. Per germline, CDR1 SQVTM and CDR2 ANQGSEA. The CDR3 contains 13 residues. The CDR3 loop reads CSVGTLATYEQYF. The CDR3 DNA reads as TGCAGCGTCGGGACGCTAGCAACCTACGAGCAGTACTTC.

This clone was recorded once. This chain links TRBV5-1 with TRBJ2-5; D not resolved. With 1 base removed from V and 0 bases from J, the gap between germline ends came to 4 bases. This CDR3 region has 13 residues. Looked up from germline, CDR1 is SGHRS and CDR2 is YFSETQ. The CDR3 protein is CASSLSNQETQYF. The CDR3, as DNA: TGCGCCAGCAGCTTGAGCAACCAAGAGACCCAGTACTTC.

The sample holds one count of this clone. V usage is TRBV27 and J usage is TRBJ2-4, with TRBD2 as a possible D gene (5 bases). The length of the CDR3 is 15 residues. Trimming removed 4 bases at V and 1 base at J, with 11 bases between. Germline V lookup: CDR1 MNHEY, CDR2 SMNVEV (reference sequence). The CDR3 here is CASSSGGVAKNIQYF. In DNA, the CDR3 is TGTGCCAGCAGTTCAGGAGGAGTTGCCAAAAACATTCAGTACTTC.

This clone was detected only once. The gene calls are TRBV7-2 and TRBJ1-3; D might be TRBD1 (6 bases). This CDR3 is 19 amino acids long. Germline CDR1 SGHTA, CDR2 FQGNSA. Trimming shortened V by 5 bases and J by 1 base, and 24 bases separated the two germline ends. DNA of the CDR3: TGTGCCAGCAGCCTACCGGACAGACCTACAATGGAATCTGGAAACACCATATATTTT. Amino acid sequence: CASSLPDRPTMESGNTIYF.